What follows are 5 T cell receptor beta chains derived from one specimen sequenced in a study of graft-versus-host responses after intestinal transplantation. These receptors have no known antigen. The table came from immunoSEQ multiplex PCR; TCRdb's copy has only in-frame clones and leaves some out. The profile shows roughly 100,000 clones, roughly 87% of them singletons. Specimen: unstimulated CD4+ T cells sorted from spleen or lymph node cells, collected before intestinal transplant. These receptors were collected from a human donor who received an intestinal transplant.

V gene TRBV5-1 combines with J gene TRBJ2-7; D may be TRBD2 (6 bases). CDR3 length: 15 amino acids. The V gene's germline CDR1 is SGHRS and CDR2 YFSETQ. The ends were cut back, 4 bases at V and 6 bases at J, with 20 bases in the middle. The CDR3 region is CASSPTTGARVEQYF. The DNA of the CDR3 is TGCGCCAGCAGCCCCACCACGGGAGCCAGGGTCGAGCAGTACTTC.

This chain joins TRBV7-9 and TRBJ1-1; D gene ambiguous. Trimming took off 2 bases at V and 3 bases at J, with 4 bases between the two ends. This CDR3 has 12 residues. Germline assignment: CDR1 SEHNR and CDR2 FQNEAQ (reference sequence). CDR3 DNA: TGTGCCAGCAGCTTACAGGACACTGAAGCTTTCTTT. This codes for CASSLQDTEAFF.

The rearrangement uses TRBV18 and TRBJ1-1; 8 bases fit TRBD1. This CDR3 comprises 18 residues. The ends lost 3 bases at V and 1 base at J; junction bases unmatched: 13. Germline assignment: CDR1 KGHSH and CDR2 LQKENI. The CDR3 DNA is TGTGCCAGCTCACCCTGGACAGGGCTAAAGAGGCGGAACACTGAAGCTTTCTTT. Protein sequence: CASSPWTGLKRRNTEAFF.

DNA for the CDR3: TGTGCCAGCACCGAGAGGACAGGGCTTAACTATGGCTACACCTTC. Residues: CASTERTGLNYGYTF. The chain carries TRBV7-9 and TRBJ1-2, with TRBD1 identical over 8 bases. The CDR3 has 15 residues. The J segment lost 1 base and the V segment lost 7 bases, leaving 8 bases of the junction unmatched. Per germline, CDR1 SEHNR and CDR2 FQNEAQ (reference sequence).

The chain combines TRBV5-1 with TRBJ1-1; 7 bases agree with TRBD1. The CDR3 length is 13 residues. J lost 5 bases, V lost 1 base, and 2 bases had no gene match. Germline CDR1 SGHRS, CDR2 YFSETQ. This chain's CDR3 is CASSLIQGTEAFF. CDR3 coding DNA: TGCGCCAGCAGCTTGATACAGGGGACTGAAGCTTTCTTT.